One and the same sample provided the 6 T cell receptor beta chains below, sequenced in a study of cytomegalovirus exposure and HLA in healthy donors. The PCR ran on 60 Vbeta and 13 Jbeta primers. The table came from immunoSEQ multiplex PCR; TCRdb's copy has only in-frame clones and leaves some out. Found here are 150,000 or so clones; the top ten clones hold 1.6%. Sample: PBMCs. The receptor source for this set is a woman in her fifties or sixties in good health and CMV-seronegative.

The chain joins TRBV7-2 to TRBJ2-7; TRBD1 matches at 7 bases. Trimming removed 5 bases from V and 5 bases from J; junction bases left unmatched: 12. The germline CDR1 and CDR2 sequences are SGHTA and FQGNSA. The CDR3 sequence is 15 residues long. CDR3 DNA: TGTGCCAGCAGCCCTAACAGGGGCCTCGCCCACGAGCAGTACTTC. Protein: CASSPNRGLAHEQYF.

V gene TRBV21-1 combines with J gene TRBJ1-2; the table calls TRBD1, which could not be checked here. TRBV21-1 is listed as a pseudogene. The CDR3 covers 15 residues. The CDR3 sequence is CASSKEGVTGYGYTF. Here the CDR3 DNA reads TGTGCCAGCAGCAAAGAGGGGGTCACTGGTTATGGCTACACCTTC.

V and J are TRBV7-9 and TRBJ2-5; D may be TRBD1 (5 bases). Looked up from germline, CDR1 is SEHNR and CDR2 is FQNEAQ (reference sequence). This CDR3 has 13 amino acids. The V gene lost 5 bases and the J gene lost 5 bases, with 12 bases spanning the gap. CDR3 region: CASSQQGSETQYF. CDR3 DNA: TGTGCCAGCAGCCAGCAGGGTAGCGAGACCCAGTACTTC.

The chain carries TRBV6-5 and TRBJ1-2; 8 bases are a match to TRBD1. V was pared by 5 bases and J by 4 bases, with 9 bases of the junction left unmatched. Germline V CDR1 and CDR2: MNHEY, SVGAGI. The CDR3 loop spans 15 amino acids. CDR3 sequence reads: CASSTRTGRVYGYTF. The CDR3 DNA is TGTGCCAGCAGTACTCGGACAGGGAGGGTCTATGGCTACACCTTC.

This chain uses TRBV2 with TRBJ1-1; maybe TRBD1 (5 bases). CDR1 is SNHLY, CDR2 FYNNEI, per germline. The V and J ends lost 1 base and 4 bases respectively, with 13 bases between them. This CDR3 contains 15 residues. CDR3 sequence: CASSEGSGIITEAFF. CDR3 DNA sequence: TGTGCCAGCAGTGAAGGGTCAGGGATTATCACTGAAGCTTTCTTT.

V gene TRBV28 combines with J gene TRBJ2-3, with D maybe TRBD1 (5 bases). Per the germline V gene, CDR1 is MDHEN and CDR2 is SYDVKM. V was cut by 4 bases and J by 2 bases, with 31 bases left in between. This CDR3 is built from 21 residues. The CDR3 loop reads CASSYPWTPNRHVATTDTQYF. The CDR3 region has the DNA TGTGCCAGCAGTTACCCCTGGACACCCAACCGCCACGTAGCTACCACAGATACGCAGTATTTT.